This T cell receptor (beta chain) was recorded in a study of T cell changes during pregnancy in multiple sclerosis. CDR1 is SNHLY and CDR2 is FYNNEI in the germline V gene. This CDR3 is 16 amino acids long. V dropped 6 bases and J dropped 5; count of bases not matched to a gene: 12. Profiling relied on immunoSEQ multiplex PCR, and the TCRdb table lists in-frame clones only, not all of them. The table lists about 74,000 clones, under 95% of them singletons, with more than 1.3% in the top ten. The origin of this receptor is a female donor with multiple sclerosis, enrolled in a pregnancy study. This chain connects TRBV2 to TRBJ2-3, with 9 bases matching TRBD1. This specimen was peripheral blood, taken in the third trimester of pregnancy. CDR3 loop: CASRVANRGHEDTQYF. DNA of the CDR3: TGTGCCAGCAGGGTGGCTAACAGGGGGCATGAAGATACGCAGTATTTT.